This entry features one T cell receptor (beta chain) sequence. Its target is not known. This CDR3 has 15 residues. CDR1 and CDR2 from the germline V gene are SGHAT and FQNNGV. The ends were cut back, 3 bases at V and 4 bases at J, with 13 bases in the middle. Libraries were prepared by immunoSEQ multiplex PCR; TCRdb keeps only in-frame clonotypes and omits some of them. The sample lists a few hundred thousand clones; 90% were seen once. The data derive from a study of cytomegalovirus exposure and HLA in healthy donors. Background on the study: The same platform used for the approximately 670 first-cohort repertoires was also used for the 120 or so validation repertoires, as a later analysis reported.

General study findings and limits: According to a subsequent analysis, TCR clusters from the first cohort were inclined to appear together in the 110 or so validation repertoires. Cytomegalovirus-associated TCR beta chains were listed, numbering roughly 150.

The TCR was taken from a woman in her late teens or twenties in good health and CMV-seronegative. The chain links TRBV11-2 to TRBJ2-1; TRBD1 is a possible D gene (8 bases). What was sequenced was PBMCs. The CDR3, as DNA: TGTGCCAGCAGCTTGAGCGGGACAGGTTACAATGAGCAGTTCTTC. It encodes CASSLSGTGYNEQFF.